This TCR beta chain derives from a study of blood T cell repertoires in COVID-19. Study-level information: Samples of COVID-19 (acute and convalescent) were obtained from the United States, Italy and Spain. From T cells, B-cell-depleted T cells, or PBMCs came the material, which was cDNA or gDNA.

In the original processing: Estimation of nucleated cell counts was performed using reference gene primer amplification. TCRdb keeps only in-frame clones here, not all; method: immunoSEQ multiplex PCR. The V and J calls and clone size come from that table; D and trimming were worked out from the DNA. The sample lists 200,000 to 300,000 clones, over 80% occurring once. The CDR3 has 19 amino acids. Germline V CDR1 and CDR2: LGHNT, FRNRAP. V trimming: 5 bases; J trimming: 2 bases; junction bases outside the gene matches: 17. This clonotype was obtained from a human donor in a cohort sampled during active COVID-19. What was sequenced was peripheral blood. The rearrangement uses TRBV12-5 and TRBJ2-2; TRBD1 matches 7 bases. This chain's CDR3 is CASGPEYTGQSFNTGELFF. CDR3 bases: TGTGCTAGTGGTCCCGAATACACGGGACAGTCGTTCAACACCGGGGAGCTGTTTTTT.